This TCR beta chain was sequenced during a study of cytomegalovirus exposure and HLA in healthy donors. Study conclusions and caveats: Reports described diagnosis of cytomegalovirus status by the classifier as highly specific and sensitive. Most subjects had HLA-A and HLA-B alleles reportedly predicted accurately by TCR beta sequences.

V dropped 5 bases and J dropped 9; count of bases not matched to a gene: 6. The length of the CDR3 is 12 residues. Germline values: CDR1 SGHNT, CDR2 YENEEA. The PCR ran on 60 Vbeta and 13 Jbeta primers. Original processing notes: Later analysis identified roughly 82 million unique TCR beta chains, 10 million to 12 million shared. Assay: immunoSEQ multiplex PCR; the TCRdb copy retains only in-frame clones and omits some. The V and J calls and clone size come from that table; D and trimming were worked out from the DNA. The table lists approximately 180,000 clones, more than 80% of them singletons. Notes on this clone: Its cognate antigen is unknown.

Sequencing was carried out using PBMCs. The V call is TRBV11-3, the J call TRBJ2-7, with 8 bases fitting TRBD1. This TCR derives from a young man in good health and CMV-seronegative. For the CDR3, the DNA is TGTGCCAGCAGCGTAACAGGGGGTGGGCAGTACTTC. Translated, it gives CASSVTGGGQYF.